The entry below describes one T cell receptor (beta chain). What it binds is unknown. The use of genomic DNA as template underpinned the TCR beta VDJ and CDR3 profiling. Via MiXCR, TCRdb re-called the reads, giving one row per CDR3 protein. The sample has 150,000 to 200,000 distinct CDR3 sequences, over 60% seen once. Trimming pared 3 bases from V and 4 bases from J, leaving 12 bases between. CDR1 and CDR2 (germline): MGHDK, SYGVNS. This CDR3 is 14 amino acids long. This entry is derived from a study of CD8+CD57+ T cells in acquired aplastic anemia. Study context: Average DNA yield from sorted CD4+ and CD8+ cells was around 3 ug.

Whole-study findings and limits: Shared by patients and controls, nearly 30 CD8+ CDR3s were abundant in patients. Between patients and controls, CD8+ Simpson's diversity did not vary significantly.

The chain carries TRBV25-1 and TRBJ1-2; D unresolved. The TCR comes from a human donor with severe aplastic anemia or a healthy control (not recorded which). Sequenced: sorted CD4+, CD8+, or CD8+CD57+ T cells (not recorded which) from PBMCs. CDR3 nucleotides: TGTGCCAGCAGTGAGGGAACTTTAAGCTATGGCTACACCTTC. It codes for CASSEGTLSYGYTF.